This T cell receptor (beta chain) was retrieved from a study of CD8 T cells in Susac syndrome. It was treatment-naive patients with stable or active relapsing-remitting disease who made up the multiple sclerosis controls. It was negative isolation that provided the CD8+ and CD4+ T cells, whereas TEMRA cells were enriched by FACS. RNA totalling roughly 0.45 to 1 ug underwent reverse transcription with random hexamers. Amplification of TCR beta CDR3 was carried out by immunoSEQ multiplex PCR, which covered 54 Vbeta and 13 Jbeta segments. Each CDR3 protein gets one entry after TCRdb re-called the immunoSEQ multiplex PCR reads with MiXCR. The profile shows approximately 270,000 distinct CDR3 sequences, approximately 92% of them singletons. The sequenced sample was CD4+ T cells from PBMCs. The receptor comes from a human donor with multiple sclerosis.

The CDR3 nucleotides are TGTGCCACCGTAAACATGTACCAAGAGACCCAGTACTTC. It specifies CATVNMYQETQYF. The chain joins TRBV15 to TRBJ2-5; D ambiguous. V lost 8 bases and J 0 bases, leaving 10 bases between the germline ends. The germline V gene encodes CDR1 LNHNV and CDR2 YYDKDF (reference sequence). This CDR3 contains 13 residues.